This is a list of T cell receptor beta chains from one sample in a study of neoadjuvant anti-PD-1 for oral cavity cancer. Measured with immunoSEQ multiplex PCR; TCRdb has only the in-frame clones, and not every one. The sample yields 20,000 to 25,000 clones, 20% to 30% seen once. Source: tumor tissue, taken after nivolumab (anti-PD-1) treatment. The receptor set was obtained from a person aged 35-79 years with oral cavity squamous cell carcinoma. The CDR3 runs from the conserved cysteine through the conserved F or W. Each record gives: D gene, CDR3 length, clone size, J gene, V gene, CDR3 DNA, CDR3 protein. The D gene is left open where the match is weak. Clone size appears in some rows only: once, few, many, or a class for an expanded clone.

d_gene: NA; len: 15; abundance: few; j_gene: TRBJ1-2; v_gene: TRBV19; CDR3nt: TGTGCCAGTAGCCCGGGGAACTTTAGCCCGTATGGCTACACCTTC; CDR3aa: CASSPGNFSPYGYTF
d_gene: TRBD2; len: 15; abundance: few; j_gene: TRBJ2-1; v_gene: TRBV4-2; CDR3nt: TGTGCCAGCAGCCCGTTAGCGGGGGCGGACAATGAGCAGTTCTTC; CDR3aa: CASSPLAGADNEQFF
d_gene: NA; len: 16; abundance: few; j_gene: TRBJ2-5; v_gene: TRBV4-1; CDR3nt: TGCGCCAGCAGCCAAGAGGGCCGGGACGGTCGCAAGACCCAGTACTTC; CDR3aa: CASSQEGRDGRKTQYF
d_gene: TRBD2; len: 13; abundance: NA; j_gene: TRBJ2-3; v_gene: TRBV30; CDR3nt: TGTGCCTGGACTAGCGGAATCACAGATACGCAGTATTTT; CDR3aa: CAWTSGITDTQYF
d_gene: NA; len: 14; abundance: NA; j_gene: TRBJ1-2; v_gene: TRBV29-1; CDR3nt: TGCAGCGTTGAACTAGGGCAGCCTAACTATGGCTACACCTTC; CDR3aa: CSVELGQPNYGYTF
d_gene: NA; len: 15; abundance: NA; j_gene: TRBJ1-2; v_gene: TRBV4-2; CDR3nt: TGTGCCAGCAGCCAAGACCATAAGGGGACCTATGGCTACACCTTC; CDR3aa: CASSQDHKGTYGYTF
d_gene: TRBD2; len: 16; abundance: few; j_gene: TRBJ2-5; v_gene: TRBV5-4; CDR3nt: TGTGCCAGCAGCCTCGGTAGCGGGAGTCGGGTAGAGACCCAGTACTTC; CDR3aa: CASSLGSGSRVETQYF
d_gene: NA; len: 15; abundance: few; j_gene: TRBJ1-5; v_gene: TRBV9; CDR3nt: TGTGCCAGCAGCGCAGGTTCCTATAGCAATCAGCCCCAGCATTTT; CDR3aa: CASSAGSYSNQPQHF
d_gene: TRBD1; len: 12; abundance: many; j_gene: TRBJ2-7; v_gene: TRBV19; CDR3nt: TGTGCCACGGGACAGGGGATCTACGAGCAGTACTTC; CDR3aa: CATGQGIYEQYF
d_gene: TRBD1; len: 15; abundance: NA; j_gene: TRBJ2-7; v_gene: TRBV7-6; CDR3nt: TGTGCCAGCAGGGCGGGACAGGAGGTCTCCTACGAGCAGTACTTC; CDR3aa: CASRAGQEVSYEQYF
d_gene: NA; len: 13; abundance: few; j_gene: TRBJ2-1; v_gene: TRBV18; CDR3nt: TGTGCCAGCTTTAGGGGAGGCGGCTATGAGCAGTTCTTC; CDR3aa: CASFRGGGYEQFF
d_gene: NA; len: 16; abundance: once; j_gene: TRBJ1-6; v_gene: TRBV11-2; CDR3nt: TGTGCCAGCAGCTTAAACGGATACGGGCCCGGTTCACCCCTCCACTTT; CDR3aa: CASSLNGYGPGSPLHF
d_gene: NA; len: 15; abundance: once; j_gene: TRBJ1-1; v_gene: TRBV5-1; CDR3nt: TGCGCCAGCAGCTTGGGTGGGAGATCGAGCACTGAAGCTTTCTTT; CDR3aa: CASSLGGRSSTEAFF
d_gene: NA; len: 12; abundance: NA; j_gene: TRBJ1-1; v_gene: TRBV10-2; CDR3nt: TGCGCCAGCAGTGATCAGGGCACTGAAGCTTTCTTT; CDR3aa: CASSDQGTEAFF
d_gene: NA; len: 14; abundance: many; j_gene: TRBJ1-1; v_gene: TRBV4-1; CDR3nt: TGCGCCAGCAGCCAAGCGACAGGTAGCACTGAAGCTTTCTTT; CDR3aa: CASSQATGSTEAFF
d_gene: NA; len: 15; abundance: few; j_gene: TRBJ1-2; v_gene: TRBV5-6; CDR3nt: TGTGCCAGCAGCGTCCTGGGGGGGAAAAACTATGGCTACACCTTC; CDR3aa: CASSVLGGKNYGYTF
d_gene: TRBD2; len: 16; abundance: NA; j_gene: TRBJ2-5; v_gene: TRBV27; CDR3nt: TGTGCCAGCAGTTTCCTCGGGAGCGGGAGGTTAGAGACCCAGTACTTC; CDR3aa: CASSFLGSGRLETQYF
d_gene: TRBD1; len: 16; abundance: NA; j_gene: TRBJ1-2; v_gene: TRBV7-8; CDR3nt: TGTGCCAGCAGCTTACCCCAACAGGGGGTGGGCTATGGCTACACCTTC; CDR3aa: CASSLPQQGVGYGYTF